Following are 18 T cell receptor beta chains from one sample sequenced in a study of vaccination effects on CD4 cells after COVID-19 (dated by TCRdb to the early 2020s). In the ViraFEST assay, PBMC were stimulated with viral peptide pools, and TCR sequencing was then used to find antigen-specific CD4+ T cell clonotypes based on their expansion. After 10 days of culture, CD4+ T cells were isolated with the EasySep CD4+ T cell isolation kit. Convalescent patients had PCR-confirmed SARS-CoV-2 infection between March and December 2020, before Alpha, Beta and Delta variants emerged in the United States. The library came from the immunoSEQ multiplex PCR assay. TCRdb's version of the immuneACCESS table is confined to in-frame rearrangements and falls short of the full clone set. An unresolved V gene accounts for under half of the shortfall where checked; the remainder is of unknown origin. The sample profile shows tens of thousands of clones; around three quarters of them were found once. In total, the top ten clones hold approximately 5.8% of the sample.

Their recognized antigens are unknown. This material consisted of CD4+ T cells from PBMCs cultured with HIV peptides, taken before COVID-19 vaccination. This specimen's cell subset or site label, per the study, means: HIV-1 Nef peptide pool negative control/reference culture. These receptors were collected from a human donor who had a prior SARS-CoV-2 infection.

The rearrangement links TRBV24-1 to TRBJ2-2, with D maybe TRBD1 (5 bases). V was cut by 11 bases and J by 1 base, with 10 bases left in between. CDR1 is KGHDR and CDR2 is SFDVKD in the germline V gene. The CDR3 loop spans 13 amino acids. CDR3 amino acids: CAITDKNTGELFF. CDR3 nucleotide sequence: TGTGCCATCACGGACAAGAACACCGGGGAGCTGTTTTTT.

The chain combines TRBV15 with TRBJ1-2; the D gene is possibly TRBD1 (5 bases). Trimming shortened V by 3 bases and J by 8 bases, and 22 bases separated the two germline ends. Germline CDR1 reads LNHNV; CDR2 reads YYDKDF (reference sequence). CDR3 length: 16 amino acids. The DNA of the CDR3 is TGTGCCACCAGCAGGGGGACCCAGGGAAGTTACGGGGGCTACACCTTC. Protein: CATSRGTQGSYGGYTF.

This clone was seen more than once but under ten times. The J gene is TRBJ2-7, the V gene TRBV3-1 (or the pseudogene TRBV3-2); 9 nucleotides agree with TRBD1. Germline V gene lookup returns CDR1 LGHDT and CDR2 YNNKEL (reference sequence). The junction had 10 bases not matched to a gene; V was cut back by 4 bases and J by 6 bases. CDR3 length equals 15 residues. As DNA, the CDR3 is TGTGCCAGCAGCCTGCCGGGACAGGGTATCTCCGAGCAGTACTTC. As protein: CASSLPGQGISEQYF.

This CDR3 reads CASRARTPDTQYF. The DNA of the CDR3 is TGTGCCAGCAGAGCTCGAACACCAGATACGCAGTATTTT. The V and J genes are TRBV5-6 and TRBJ2-3; D gene unclear. This CDR3 comprises 13 residues. Germline V gene sequence: CDR1 SGHDT, CDR2 YYEEEE. Trimming removed 5 bases from V and 4 bases from J, with 11 bases in between.

V and J are TRBV7-3 and TRBJ1-6, with 7 bases identical to TRBD1. The trim removed 0 bases at V and 9 bases at J, leaving 2 bases unmatched. CDR1 and CDR2 (germline): SGHTA, FQGTGA. This CDR3 is 14 amino acids long. The CDR3 region has the DNA TGTGCCAGCAGCTTAACGGGACAGACTTCACCCCTCCACTTT. As protein: CASSLTGQTSPLHF.

The CDR3 here is CASSSRGGYGYTF. CDR3 in DNA: TGTGCCAGCAGCTCCAGGGGGGGTTATGGCTACACCTTC. The genes are TRBV5-8 and TRBJ1-2; 7 bases line up with TRBD1. The CDR3 is made up of 13 amino acids. Germline CDR1 SGHTS, CDR2 YDEGEE. V lost 3 bases to trimming and J lost 5 bases; unmatched junction nucleotides: 4.

This clone was recorded a few times. This chain connects TRBV20-1 to TRBJ2-7; 7 nucleotides agree with TRBD1. The CDR3 is 14 residues long. After removal of 3 bases from V and 4 bases from J, the junction contained 9 bases not matched to a gene. Looked up from germline, CDR1 is DFQATT and CDR2 is SNEGSKA (reference sequence). The CDR3: CSASIRTGTYEQYF. The CDR3 nucleotides read TGCAGTGCTAGTATTCGGACAGGTACATACGAGCAGTACTTC.

The chain employs TRBV5-1 and TRBJ2-3, with 8 nucleotides matching TRBD2. J was trimmed by 0 bases and V by 2 bases; bases with no gene match: 2. Germline CDR1 SGHRS, CDR2 YFSETQ. The CDR3 is 15 residues long. For the CDR3, the DNA is TGCGCCAGCAGCTTAATAGCGGGGAGCACAGATACGCAGTATTTT. It yields the protein CASSLIAGSTDTQYF.

V usage is TRBV30 and J usage is TRBJ2-7; possible D gene TRBD2, 5 bases. Trimming shortened V by 8 bases and J by 3 bases, and 14 bases separated the two germline ends. There are 12 residues in the CDR3. Looked up from germline, CDR1 is GTSNPN and CDR2 is SVGIG (reference sequence). CDR3 amino acids: CAGGRSYYEQYF. CDR3 DNA sequence: TGTGCCGGCGGGCGGAGCTACTACGAGCAGTACTTC.

This sequence joins TRBV4-2 and TRBJ2-7; 9 nucleotides align to TRBD2. This CDR3 is 17 amino acids long. CDR1 LGHNA and CDR2 YNFKEQ come from the germline V gene. Trimming at V came to 4 bases and at J to 0 bases, leaving 10 bases not matched to a gene. The CDR3: CASSPHDSGGRSYEQYF. In DNA, the CDR3 is TGTGCCAGCAGCCCACATGACAGCGGGGGGCGCTCCTACGAGCAGTACTTC.

There are a few counts of this clone. The chain carries TRBV3-1 (or the pseudogene TRBV3-2) and TRBJ2-3, with D possibly TRBD2 on 7 matching bases. The ends were cut back, 4 bases at V and 6 bases at J, with 14 bases in the middle. The CDR3 contains 14 residues. The germline V gene encodes CDR1 LGHDT and CDR2 YNNKEL (reference sequence). The CDR3 spells CASSPLGGRDTQYF. In DNA, the CDR3 is TGTGCCAGCAGCCCTCTGGGGGGGCGGGATACGCAGTATTTT.

V gene TRBV5-1 combines with J gene TRBJ1-1, with D possibly matching TRBD1 (6 bases). Deletions cut 6 bases from V and 5 bases from J, with 20 bases between. Germline V gene data show CDR1 as SGHRS and CDR2 as YFSETQ. The length of the CDR3 is 15 residues. For the CDR3, the DNA is TGCGCCAGCAACAGTCCCGAACAGGGTTCAACTGAAGCTTTCTTT. Encoded protein: CASNSPEQGSTEAFF.

The V gene is TRBV21-1, the J gene TRBJ1-2. TRBV21-1 is classified as a pseudogene. The CDR3 consists of 14 residues. The DNA for the CDR3 is TGTGCCAGCAACCTTGGGGTTATAGACTATGGCTACACCTTC. Translated, it gives CASNLGVIDYGYTF.

The chain combines TRBV4-3 with TRBJ1-1; tentatively, D is TRBD1 (6 bases). V shed 3 bases and J shed 1 base, with 9 bases lying between them. The CDR3 length is 14 residues. CDR1 is LGHNA and CDR2 is YSLEER in the germline V gene. CDR3 amino acids: CASSHGQRNTEAFF. The CDR3 DNA reads as TGCGCCAGCAGCCACGGACAGAGGAACACTGAAGCTTTCTTT.

Written as DNA, the CDR3 is TGTGCCTGGAGTGTCTCCGGTAGGGGTCGGTATAATTCACCCCTCCACTTT. Protein: CAWSVSGRGRYNSPLHF. This chain links TRBV30 with TRBJ1-6; possibly TRBD1 for D (5 bases). The CDR3 is 17 residues long. Deletions cut 0 bases from V and 4 bases from J, with 16 bases between. Germline CDR1 is GTSNPN and CDR2 is SVGIG (reference sequence).

The chain uses TRBV3-1 (or the pseudogene TRBV3-2) and TRBJ2-1; 8 bases map to TRBD2. Germline V gene sequence: CDR1 LGHDT, CDR2 YNNKEL (reference sequence). This CDR3 is 16 amino acids long. The V and J ends lost 2 bases and 7 bases, in that order; junction bases with no gene match: 10. DNA for the CDR3: TGTGCCAGCAGCCAATGGGACGGGGGGGCCGATAATGAGCAGTTCTTC. Translating gives CASSQWDGGADNEQFF.

This chain joins TRBV21-1 and TRBJ1-3; the DNA was not compared with TRBD1, the D call given in the table. TRBV21-1 is labeled a pseudogene. The length of the CDR3 is 16 residues. In nucleotides, the CDR3 is TGTGCCAGGGGGGCGGCCGAGGTGCGTTCCGGAAACACCATATATTTT. Amino acid sequence: CARGAAEVRSGNTIYF.

V gene TRBV9 combines with J gene TRBJ2-5; D is possibly TRBD1 (6 bases). The germline V and J ends were trimmed by 4 bases and 5 bases, with 12 bases remaining between them. The CDR3 spans 13 residues. Germline V gene data show CDR1 as SGDLS and CDR2 as YYNGEE. CDR3 DNA sequence: TGTGCCAGCAGCCGACAGGTCGGTGAGACCCAGTACTTC. It is translated as CASSRQVGETQYF.